The 23 T cell receptor beta chains given below trace back to one sample, sequenced in a study of shared clonotypes between healthy human individuals (dated by TCRdb to the early 2020s). Library construction relied on the immunoSEQ multiplex PCR assay. The table comes from immuneACCESS by way of TCRdb, which keeps in-frame sequences with V and J called. Part of the clones is missing from these tables; in studies checked, under half for an unresolved V gene and the rest for unknown reasons. The sample table contains 850,000 to 1,100,000 clones; only one count was recorded for 60% to 85% of them. The ten most abundant clones make up roughly 0.9% of the sample. Sequencing input: memory CD4+ T cells from PBMCs. This sample's cell subset or site label indicates: CD45RA-negative fraction. The source of these receptors is a man between 18 and 29 years old in good health. Some clones in this sample may be carry-over from other donors' samples.

The J gene is TRBJ2-7, the V gene TRBV28, with D perhaps being TRBD1 or TRBD2 (5 bases each). This CDR3 has 14 residues. V was cut by 8 bases and J by 0 bases, with 14 bases left in between. Germline V gene lookup returns CDR1 MDHEN and CDR2 SYDVKM. The CDR3: CASHGTVPSYEQYF. The CDR3 DNA follows: TGTGCCAGCCACGGGACCGTCCCCTCCTACGAGCAGTACTTC.

The chain recombines TRBV29-1 with TRBJ1-1; D gene unclear. This CDR3 has 15 residues. From germline, CDR1 is SQVTM and CDR2 ANQGSEA. Trimming stripped 4 bases from V and 3 bases from J, with 18 bases between. The CDR3 DNA reads TGCAGCGTTGTGGTTAAGGCTCCCTGGGACACTGAAGCTTTCTTT. Translating gives CSVVVKAPWDTEAFF.

The rearrangement joins TRBV5-1 to TRBJ2-7; 11 bases fit TRBD1. Trimming removed 0 bases from V and 7 bases from J; junction bases left unmatched: 12. CDR1 is SGHRS, CDR2 YFSETQ, per germline. There are 17 residues in the CDR3. CDR3 nucleotides: TGCGCCAGCAGCTTGGGGCCCGTCGGGACAGGGGGATCAGAGCAGTACTTC. It encodes CASSLGPVGTGGSEQYF.

J is TRBJ2-7 and V is TRBV28, with D unclear. This CDR3 is built from 13 residues. Between the trimmed V and J ends, which lost 3 bases and 5 bases, there was a span of 11 bases. The V gene's germline CDR1 is MDHEN and CDR2 SYDVKM. The CDR3 sequence: CASSLRPRDEQYF. The CDR3 bases are TGTGCCAGCAGTTTGAGGCCCCGGGACGAGCAGTACTTC.

The DNA of the CDR3 is TGCGCCAGCAGCCAAACGACTAGCGGGACCTACGAGCAGTACTTC. Translating it yields CASSQTTSGTYEQYF. The rearrangement links TRBV4-1 to TRBJ2-7; 11 positions match TRBD2. Trimming at V came to 2 bases and at J to 2 bases, leaving 2 bases not matched to a gene. Germline CDR1 and CDR2: MGHRA and YSYEKL. The CDR3 runs 15 residues.

This chain uses TRBV25-1 with TRBJ1-2, with TRBD1 matching 10 bases. CDR3 length: 15 amino acids. Unmatched junction bases numbered 5, after V lost 4 bases and J lost 3 bases. CDR1 and CDR2 (germline): MGHDK, SYGVNS. DNA of the CDR3: TGTGCCAGCAGTGCTGGACAGGGGGTTCACTATGGCTACACCTTC. Amino acid sequence: CASSAGQGVHYGYTF.

The chain couples TRBV2 to TRBJ2-2, with D perhaps being TRBD1 or TRBD2 (5 bases each). CDR3 length: 17 amino acids. V was pared by 7 bases and J by 2 bases, with 20 bases between. Germline values: CDR1 SNHLY, CDR2 FYNNEI. The CDR3 nucleotides are TGTGCCAGCAATCGTTATGGGGCCCGGGGTAACACCGGGGAGCTGTTTTTT. Translated: CASNRYGARGNTGELFF.

The rearrangement links TRBV5-6 to TRBJ1-1; D is ambiguous. This CDR3 comprises 11 residues. Trimming took 0 bases from V and 8 from J, leaving 5 bases between them. Germline V gene data show CDR1 as SGHDT and CDR2 as YYEEEE. The CDR3 nucleotides read TGTGCCAGCAGCTTGGAGGGAGAAGCTTTCTTT. Translated: CASSLEGEAFF.

The chain joins TRBV4-1 to TRBJ2-7; D unclear. Per germline, CDR1 MGHRA and CDR2 YSYEKL. The CDR3 covers 13 residues. V gave up 0 bases and J gave up 2 bases, with 5 bases separating them. The CDR3 protein is CASSQEITYEQYF. For the CDR3, the DNA is TGCGCCAGCAGCCAAGAGATAACCTACGAGCAGTACTTC.

This clone came up a few times. The chain is built from TRBV6-1 and TRBJ1-5; D may be TRBD1 (5 bases). This CDR3 has 13 amino acids. Germline CDR1 MNHNS, CDR2 SASEGT. The V and J ends lost 7 bases and 4 bases respectively, with 11 bases between them. The CDR3 loop is CASTEGRNQPQHF. CDR3 nucleotides: TGTGCCAGCACCGAGGGGCGGAATCAGCCCCAGCATTTT.

The rearrangement links TRBV18 to TRBJ1-1; D is ambiguous. Germline assignment: CDR1 KGHSH and CDR2 LQKENI. CDR3 length equals 13 residues. Trimming cost V 4 bases and J 5 bases, with 11 bases left between them. In DNA, the CDR3 is TGTGCCAGCTCACTAAATACCGGGACTGAAGCTTTCTTT. Translating gives CASSLNTGTEAFF.

This clone occurred a few times. The chain couples TRBV7-2 to TRBJ1-2; D remains unclear. The CDR3 has 14 residues. Germline V gene data show CDR1 as SGHTA and CDR2 as FQGNSA. The V gene lost 4 bases and the J gene lost 1 base, with 10 bases spanning the gap. The CDR3 DNA reads as TGTGCCAGCAGCTCGACGGCCGGTAACTATGGCTACACCTTC. It encodes CASSSTAGNYGYTF. The variable domain in full, completed from reference TRBV7-2 and TRBJ1-2, reads GAGVSQSPSNKVTEKGKDVELRCDPISGHTALYWYRQSLGQGLEFLIYFQGNSAPDKSGLPSDRFSAERTGGSVSTLTIQRTQQEDSAVYLCASSSTAGNYGYTFGSGTRLTVV.

This chain links TRBV27 with TRBJ1-1, with 9 bases aligning to TRBD1. V shed 6 bases, J shed 5 bases, and the junction held 10 bases outside the gene matches. This CDR3 has 15 amino acids. CDR1 and CDR2 (germline): MNHEY, SMNVEV (reference sequence). The CDR3 here is CASSHWGQGKTEAFF. CDR3 sequence (DNA): TGTGCCAGCAGCCACTGGGGACAGGGAAAGACTGAAGCTTTCTTT.

The chain employs TRBV7-9 and TRBJ1-5; TRBD1 agrees at 11 bases. The CDR3 is 16 amino acids. J gave up 0 bases and V 5 bases, and 3 bases lay outside the gene matches. Germline CDR1 is SEHNR and CDR2 is FQNEAQ (reference sequence). The CDR3 region is CASSRGTGGSNQPQHF. DNA of the CDR3: TGTGCCAGCAGCCGTGGGACAGGGGGTAGCAATCAGCCCCAGCATTTT.

This clone was found a few times. The chain employs TRBV4-2 and TRBJ2-1, with 12 bases that match TRBD1. There are 15 residues in the CDR3. V lost 2 bases to trimming and J lost 9 bases; unmatched junction nucleotides: 5. The germline V gene encodes CDR1 LGHNA and CDR2 YNFKEQ. In DNA form, the CDR3 reads TGTGCCAGCAGCCAAACGGGACAGGGGGCAGGTGAGCAGTTCTTC. This encodes CASSQTGQGAGEQFF.

The rearrangement links TRBV11-2 to TRBJ2-5; D is unresolved. This CDR3 is built from 14 residues. The V end was cut by 5 bases, the J end by 4 bases, with 14 bases between. Germline V gives CDR1 SGHAT, CDR2 FQNNGV. CDR3 residues: CASSPVISGETQYF. CDR3 nucleotides: TGTGCCAGCAGCCCCGTCATTTCAGGAGAGACCCAGTACTTC.

The V call is TRBV19, the J call TRBJ1-5, with TRBD1 as a possible D gene (6 bases). Germline V gene sequence: CDR1 LNHDA, CDR2 SQIVND (reference sequence). V lost 3 bases and J 1 base, leaving 19 bases between the germline ends. CDR3 size: 18 residues. The CDR3 protein is CASSIGSSRGYSNQPQHF. CDR3 sequence (DNA): TGTGCCAGTAGTATCGGGAGTAGCAGGGGATACAGCAATCAGCCCCAGCATTTT.

The chain is built from TRBV2 and TRBJ1-5, with 7 bases fitting TRBD1. J was trimmed by 4 bases and V by 6 bases; bases with no gene match: 9. The germline gives CDR1 SNHLY, CDR2 FYNNEI. The CDR3 consists of 15 residues. DNA for the CDR3: TGTGCCAGCAGCGCCGGACAGGTCCTGAATCAGCCCCAGCATTTT. This translates into CASSAGQVLNQPQHF.

This clone was seen once. This chain joins TRBV18 and TRBJ1-2, with D perhaps matching TRBD1 (6 bases). The CDR3 is 14 amino acids. V lost 4 bases to trimming and J lost 6 bases, with 15 bases between them. Germline V lookup: CDR1 KGHSH, CDR2 LQKENI. CDR3 sequence reads: CASSQGPGGDGYTF. The CDR3, as DNA: TGTGCCAGCTCACAAGGTCCGGGGGGCGATGGCTACACCTTC.

The V gene is TRBV5-6, the J gene TRBJ2-2; D remains ambiguous. Trimming took 6 bases from V and 2 from J, leaving 17 bases between them. Looked up from germline, CDR1 is SGHDT and CDR2 is YYEEEE. This CDR3 has 16 amino acids. The CDR3 protein is CASKPGKKINTGELFF. The CDR3 DNA reads TGTGCCAGCAAACCCGGAAAGAAAATTAACACCGGGGAGCTGTTTTTT. The full variable domain, completed using reference TRBV5-6 and TRBJ2-2, is DAGVTQSPTHLIKTRGQQVTLRCSPKSGHDTVSWYQQALGQGPQFIFQYYEEEERQRGNFPDRFSGHQFPNYSSELNVNALLLGDSALYLCASKPGKKINTGELFFGEGSRLTVL.

For this clone: A much larger clone sits a single nucleotide away, making a read error possible. This chain uses TRBV7-2 with TRBJ1-1; TRBD1 is a possible D gene (6 bases). CDR1 and CDR2 from the germline V gene are SGHTA and FQGNSA. There are 13 residues in the CDR3. The CDR3 DNA is TGTGTCAGCATATGGACAGCGAACACTGAAGCTTTCTTT. Translated, it gives CVSIWTANTEAFF.

In its sample, this clone was seen many times. V and J are TRBV27 and TRBJ1-5; D is possibly TRBD1 (5 bases). This CDR3 has 15 amino acids. From germline, CDR1 is MNHEY and CDR2 SMNVEV (reference sequence). Deletions cut 4 bases from V and 6 bases from J, with 16 bases between. CDR3 bases: TGTGCCAGCAGTTCCCGACAGTTTTTGGGTCAGCCCCAGCATTTT. Encoded protein: CASSSRQFLGQPQHF.

This sequence joins TRBV4-3 and TRBJ2-5; 9 bases are shared with TRBD1. The CDR3 has 15 residues. The trim removed 4 bases at V and 3 bases at J, leaving 6 bases unmatched. Looked up from germline, CDR1 is LGHNA and CDR2 is YSLEER. CDR3 residues: CASSRLGDREETQYF. For the CDR3, the DNA is TGCGCCAGCAGCCGACTTGGGGACAGGGAAGAGACCCAGTACTTC.